The 21 T cell receptor beta chains in this list originate from one sample, sequenced in a study of blood T cell repertoires in COVID-19. The table came from immunoSEQ multiplex PCR; TCRdb's copy has only in-frame clones and leaves some out. The repertoire includes under 250,000 clones, approximately 85% of them detected once, and approximately 5.5% sits in the top ten. Sequencing was done on a sample of peripheral blood. These receptors were obtained from an elderly woman with COVID-19, enrolled during active disease.

V usage is TRBV19 and J usage is TRBJ2-3; 13 positions agree with TRBD2. V trimming: 6 bases; J trimming: 4 bases; junction bases outside the gene matches: 7. Germline V CDR1 and CDR2: LNHDA, SQIVND (reference sequence). The CDR3 loop spans 16 amino acids. Written as DNA, the CDR3 is TGTGCCAGTAGACCGGGACTAGCGGGGAAATCAGATACGCAGTATTTT. Its translation is CASRPGLAGKSDTQYF.

This clone was counted once. The CDR3: CASSQTQSSYNEQFF. In DNA, the CDR3 is TGTGCCAGCAGCCAAACACAAAGCTCCTACAATGAGCAGTTCTTC. The chain links TRBV7-2 to TRBJ2-1; D remains unclear. Germline assignment: CDR1 SGHTA and CDR2 FQGNSA. This CDR3 has 15 residues. Trimming took off 5 bases at V and 0 bases at J, with 11 bases between the two ends.

This clone was counted a few times. The chain has TRBV5-8 and TRBJ1-5; D is ambiguous. The CDR3 contains 11 residues. The germline V gene has CDR1 SGHTS and CDR2 YDEGEE. V was clipped by 4 bases and J by 9 bases, with 8 bases between them. CDR3 in amino acids: CASSPRRPQHF. For the CDR3, the DNA is TGTGCCAGCAGCCCTCGTAGGCCCCAGCATTTT.

This clone occurred once. The rearrangement joins TRBV6-6 to TRBJ1-5; D remains unclear. Between the trimmed V and J ends, which lost 8 bases and 4 bases, there was a span of 9 bases. Germline V gene data show CDR1 as MNHNY and CDR2 as SVGAGI (reference sequence). The CDR3 is 12 amino acids. CDR3 DNA sequence: TGTGCCAGCGAGTTCCCAAATCAGCCCCAGCATTTT. This gives the protein CASEFPNQPQHF.

The genes are TRBV11-3 and TRBJ2-3; TRBD2 aligns across 10 bases. Germline V gene lookup returns CDR1 SGHNT and CDR2 YENEEA. The CDR3 is made up of 14 amino acids. The V segment lost 8 bases and the J segment 6 bases; nucleotides outside the gene matches: 8. CDR3: CASASGGAGDTQYF. The CDR3 DNA sequence: TGTGCCAGCGCCAGCGGGGGGGCGGGGGATACGCAGTATTTT.

This rearrangement joins TRBV18 to TRBJ2-4; 10 bases agree with TRBD2. This CDR3 has 15 residues. CDR1 and CDR2 (germline): KGHSH, LQKENI. The ends lost 3 bases at V and 7 bases at J; junction bases unmatched: 6. This CDR3 is CASSPASGGSNIQYF. The CDR3 DNA is TGTGCCAGCTCACCGGCTAGCGGGGGATCTAACATTCAGTACTTC.

The genes are TRBV28 and TRBJ1-1, with D possibly being TRBD1 (5 bases). The CDR3 contains 13 residues. Germline CDR1 and CDR2: MDHEN and SYDVKM. Trimming cost V 2 bases and J 8 bases, with 12 bases left between them. The CDR3 DNA reads TGTGCCAGCAGTTTAGTCACAGGATTCGAAGCTTTCTTT. It specifies CASSLVTGFEAFF.

The chain links TRBV12-3 or TRBV12-4 to TRBJ1-5; D unclear. Trimming removed 5 bases at V and 4 bases at J, with 3 bases between. The CDR3 extends over 11 amino acids. The CDR3 region is CASSRNQPQHF. CDR3 nucleotides: TGTGCCAGCAGTCGTAATCAGCCCCAGCATTTT.

This clone was picked up one time. V gene TRBV30 combines with J gene TRBJ1-2, with 10 nucleotides matching TRBD1. The J segment lost 13 bases and the V segment lost 8 bases, leaving 19 bases of the junction unmatched. Per germline, CDR1 GTSNPN and CDR2 SVGIG (reference sequence). CDR3 length: 14 residues. The CDR3 sequence: CAQTKGQGTFPGTF. The CDR3 nucleotides are TGTGCCCAAACGAAGGGACAGGGGACGTTTCCGGGCACCTTC.

The V call is TRBV7-2, the J call TRBJ2-2; 10 nucleotides align to TRBD1. This CDR3 region has 17 residues. The germline CDR1 and CDR2 sequences are SGHTA and FQGNSA. Trimming cost V 5 bases and J 4 bases; bases outside gene matches: 10. CDR3 coding DNA: TGTGCCAGCAGCCCCGGGACAGGGGTTTCAAGCACCGGGGAGCTGTTTTTT. Translating it yields CASSPGTGVSSTGELFF.

The genes are TRBV5-1 and TRBJ1-1; tentative D call: TRBD1 (6 bases). V lost 5 bases to trimming and J lost 0 bases, with 20 bases between them. The CDR3 covers 17 residues. Germline CDR1 is SGHRS and CDR2 is YFSETQ. The CDR3 nucleotides read TGCGCCAGCAGTCAAGGACTTCCAGGGGCCATGAACACTGAAGCTTTCTTT. Translated: CASSQGLPGAMNTEAFF.

The genes are TRBV27 and TRBJ1-6, with TRBD1 matching over 8 bases. The trim removed 5 bases at V and 8 bases at J, leaving 5 bases unmatched. Germline CDR1 and CDR2: MNHEY and SMNVEV (reference sequence). The CDR3 spans 14 residues. In DNA form, the CDR3 reads TGTGCCAGCAGTCCACAGGGGGGCGATTCACCCCTCCACTTT. Translated, it gives CASSPQGGDSPLHF.

This rearrangement joins TRBV9 to TRBJ1-2; TRBD1 agrees at 10 bases. The CDR3 runs 15 residues. The V gene end was trimmed by 2 bases and the J gene end by 4 bases; junction bases not matched to a gene: 5. Germline V gives CDR1 SGDLS, CDR2 YYNGEE. DNA of the CDR3: TGTGCCAGCAGCGTCGGGACAGGGGTGGCCTATGGCTACACCTTC. Translated: CASSVGTGVAYGYTF. The full variable domain, in which reference TRBV9 and TRBJ1-2 provide the parts outside the CDR3, is DSGVTQTPKHLITATGQRVTLRCSPRSGDLSVYWYQQSLDQGLQFLIQYYNGEERAKGNILERFSAQQFPDLHSELNLSSLELGDSALYFCASSVGTGVAYGYTFGSGTRLTVV.

CDR3 protein: CASSQGDRVINEKLFF. DNA for the CDR3: TGCGCCAGCAGCCAAGGGGACAGGGTCATCAATGAAAAACTGTTTTTT. The chain employs TRBV4-1 and TRBJ1-4; 9 nucleotides agree with TRBD1. Germline CDR1 is MGHRA and CDR2 is YSYEKL. The CDR3 covers 16 residues. The J segment lost 5 bases and the V segment lost 1 base, leaving 5 bases of the junction unmatched.

This rearrangement joins TRBV6-5 to TRBJ1-5, with a tentative D call TRBD1 (6 bases). V lost 6 bases and J 5 bases, leaving 11 bases between the germline ends. Germline V gene data show CDR1 as MNHEY and CDR2 as SVGAGI. The CDR3 consists of 13 residues. For the CDR3, the DNA is TGTGCCAGCAGGTTACAGGGTGATCAGCCCCAGCATTTT. It encodes CASRLQGDQPQHF.

This clone was detected only once. The rearrangement joins TRBV29-1 to TRBJ1-2, with a possible D match to TRBD1 (6 bases). The CDR3 length is 12 residues. Germline V gives CDR1 SQVTM, CDR2 ANQGSEA. Deletions cut 6 bases from V and 6 bases from J, with 14 bases between. This chain's CDR3 is CSVQGSVHGYTF. DNA for the CDR3: TGCAGCGTGCAGGGGTCCGTCCATGGCTACACCTTC.

The V call is TRBV18, the J call TRBJ1-1; no definite D call. In germline, CDR1 is KGHSH, CDR2 LQKENI. This CDR3 has 13 amino acids. Deletions cut 6 bases from V and 2 bases from J, with 10 bases between. CDR3 sequence: CASSRSINTEAFF. As DNA, the CDR3 is TGTGCCAGCTCCAGGTCCATAAACACTGAAGCTTTCTTT.

The CDR3 is CASRSWVAGDYNEQFF. The CDR3 bases are TGTGCCAGCAGATCTTGGGTGGCAGGTGACTACAATGAGCAGTTCTTC. V gene TRBV28 combines with J gene TRBJ2-1; D gene unclear. The V gene lost 6 bases and the J gene lost 3 bases, with 18 bases spanning the gap. Germline V lookup: CDR1 MDHEN, CDR2 SYDVKM. CDR3 length equals 16 residues.

The V call is TRBV30, the J call TRBJ1-6; D gene uncertain. Trimming took off 3 bases at V and 7 bases at J, with 13 bases between the two ends. Germline CDR1 is GTSNPN and CDR2 is SVGIG (reference sequence). This CDR3 has 14 residues. The CDR3 DNA reads TGTGCCTGGAGAAGTCAGTCGCGGAATTCACCCCTCCACTTT. This encodes CAWRSQSRNSPLHF. Supplemented by reference TRBV30 and TRBJ1-6, the full variable domain reads SQTIHQWPATLVQPVGSPLSLECTVEGTSNPNLYWYRQAAGRGLQLLFYSVGIGQISSEVPQNLSASRPQDRQFILSSKKLLLSDSGFYLCAWRSQSRNSPLHFGNGTRLTVT.

The chain uses TRBV10-3 and TRBJ1-2; D is unclear. The V end lost 8 bases, the J end lost 8 bases, and 15 bases lay between the germline ends. CDR1 and CDR2 (germline): ENHRY, SYGVKD. This CDR3 has 12 amino acids. The CDR3 reads CAIQDPSSGYTF. CDR3 nucleotide sequence: TGTGCCATCCAGGATCCTTCCTCCGGCTACACCTTC.

The chain is built from TRBV7-2 and TRBJ1-1, with D maybe TRBD1 (6 bases). Germline V gene data show CDR1 as SGHTA and CDR2 as FQGNSA. V was shortened by 2 bases and J by 6 bases, with 13 bases between the two germline ends. CDR3 length: 14 residues. The CDR3 here is CASSLNRDVPEAFF. The CDR3 DNA is TGTGCCAGCAGCTTAAACAGGGATGTCCCTGAAGCTTTCTTT. Full variable domain (outside the CDR3, taken from reference TRBV7-2 and TRBJ1-1): GAGVSQSPSNKVTEKGKDVELRCDPISGHTALYWYRQSLGQGLEFLIYFQGNSAPDKSGLPSDRFSAERTGGSVSTLTIQRTQQEDSAVYLCASSLNRDVPEAFFGQGTRLTVV.